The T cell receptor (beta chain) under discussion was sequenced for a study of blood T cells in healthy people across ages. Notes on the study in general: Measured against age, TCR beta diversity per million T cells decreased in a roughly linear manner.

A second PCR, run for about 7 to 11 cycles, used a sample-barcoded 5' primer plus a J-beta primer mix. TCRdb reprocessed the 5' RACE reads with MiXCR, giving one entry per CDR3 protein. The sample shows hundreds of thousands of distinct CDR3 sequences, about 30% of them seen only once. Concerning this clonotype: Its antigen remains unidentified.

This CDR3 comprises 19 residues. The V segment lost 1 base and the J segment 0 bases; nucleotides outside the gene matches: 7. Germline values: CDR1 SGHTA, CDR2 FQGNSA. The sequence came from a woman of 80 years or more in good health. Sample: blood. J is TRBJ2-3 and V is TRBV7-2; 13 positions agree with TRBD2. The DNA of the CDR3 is TGTGCCAGCAGCTTAGACCCGGGACTAGCGGGGCCCAGCACAGATACGCAGTATTTT. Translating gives CASSLDPGLAGPSTDTQYF.